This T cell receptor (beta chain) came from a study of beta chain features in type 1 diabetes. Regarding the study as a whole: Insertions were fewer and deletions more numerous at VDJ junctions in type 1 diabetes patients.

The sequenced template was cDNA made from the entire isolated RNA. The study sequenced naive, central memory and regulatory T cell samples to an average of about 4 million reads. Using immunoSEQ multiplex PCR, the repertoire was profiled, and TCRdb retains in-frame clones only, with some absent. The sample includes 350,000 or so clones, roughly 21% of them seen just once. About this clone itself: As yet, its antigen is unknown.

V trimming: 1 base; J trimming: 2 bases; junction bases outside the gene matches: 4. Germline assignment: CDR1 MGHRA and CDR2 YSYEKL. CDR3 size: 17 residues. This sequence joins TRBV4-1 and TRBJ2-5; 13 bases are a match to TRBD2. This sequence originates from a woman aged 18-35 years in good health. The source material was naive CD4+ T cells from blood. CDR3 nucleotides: TGCGCCAGCAGCCAAGGACCACTAGCGGGAGGGCAAGAGACCCAGTACTTC. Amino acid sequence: CASSQGPLAGGQETQYF.